The clone carrying this T cell receptor (beta chain) was counted many times. The antigen remains unidentified. This entry comes from a study of T cells in Graves' hyperthyroidism and ophthalmopathy. General observations from the study: A model of 13 V-J pairs discriminated ophthalmopathy from stable hyperthyroidism.

V was trimmed by 5 bases and J by 7 bases, leaving 18 bases between them. The CDR3 is 15 amino acids. Germline assignment: CDR1 SNHLY and CDR2 FYNNEI. Used for diagnoses were clinical symptoms, serum thyroxine and TRAb, thyroid ultrasound and orbital computed tomography. Out of more than 8 ml of fresh peripheral blood came the PBMCs. RNA transcripts were the template for amplifying TCR beta CDR3 regions. A set of HTBI primers served as the primers for a first-round RT-PCR of the TCR CDR3. One entry per CDR3 protein, called by TCRdb with MiXCR from the multiplex PCR reads. The data hold about 360,000 distinct CDR3 sequences, with more than 15% observed a single time.

What was sequenced was blood. This sequence originates from a woman aged 18-30 years with Graves' hyperthyroidism that later progressed to Graves' ophthalmopathy. The chain employs TRBV2 and TRBJ1-5, with D unresolved. The CDR3 loop is CASSTETARSQPQHF. CDR3 DNA sequence: TGTGCCAGCAGTACAGAGACGGCCCGTAGCCAGCCCCAGCATTTT.